These T cell receptor beta chains were read from a single sample in a study of metastatic and nonmetastatic thyroid tumors. Using MiXCR, TCRdb reanalyzed the PCR reads. Here the sample spans around 15,000 clones, approximately 25% being singletons. Sequencing used tumor tissue. The receptors come from a male donor with papillary thyroid cancer or a benign thyroid nodule (not recorded which). Some clones in this sample may be carry-over from other donors' samples. Each CDR3 is given with its conserved first and last residue. A D gene is named only where the DNA matches it firmly. Not all rows give a size; the values are once, few, many and, for expanded clones, a class.

d_gene	len	v_gene	j_gene	abundance	CDR3aa	CDR3nt
-	13	TRBV19	TRBJ2-2	many	CASSIGDGGELFF	TGTGCCAGTAGTATCGGGGACGGAGGGGAGCTGTTTTTT
TRBD1	15	TRBV7-2	TRBJ2-7	-	CASSLVGTGAHEQYF	TGTGCCAGCAGCTTGGTGGGGACAGGGGCCCACGAGCAGTACTTC
-	13	TRBV6-1	TRBJ1-2	-	CASKHKDHHGYTF	TGTGCCAGCAAGCATAAAGACCACCATGGCTACACCTTC
TRBD1	15	TRBV7-2	TRBJ1-2	-	CASSFSSGTAHGYTF	TGTGCCAGCAGCTTCTCCTCCGGGACAGCCCATGGCTACACCTTC
-	13	TRBV6-2/TRBV6-3	TRBJ2-7	-	CASSSGLIYEQYF	TGTGCCAGCAGTTCGGGACTTATCTACGAGCAGTACTTC
TRBD1	15	TRBV6-5	TRBJ2-1	medium-sized	CASSYGTGPYNEQFF	TGTGCCAGCAGTTACGGGACAGGTCCTTACAATGAGCAGTTCTTC
-	15	TRBV12-3/TRBV12-4	TRBJ2-2	few	CASSFIGGATGELFF	TGTGCCAGCAGTTTTATCGGGGGAGCCACCGGGGAGCTGTTTTTT
-	14	TRBV28	TRBJ1-2	-	CASRFRGLDYGYTF	TGTGCCAGCCGTTTTCGGGGCCTCGACTATGGCTACACCTTC
-	14	TRBV6-1	TRBJ1-2	medium-sized	CASSELTGKYGYTF	TGTGCCAGCAGTGAGTTGACAGGAAAATATGGCTACACCTTC
TRBD1	15	TRBV6-1	TRBJ1-2	medium-sized	CASSPRDRVPHGYTF	TGTGCCAGCAGTCCCCGGGACAGGGTACCCCATGGCTACACCTTC
-	15	TRBV5-1	TRBJ1-1	-	CASSSSGVMNTEAFF	TGCGCCAGCAGCTCCTCGGGTGTCATGAACACTGAAGCTTTCTTT
TRBD2	13	TRBV27	TRBJ2-1	many	CASQPGGGREQFF	TGTGCCAGCCAGCCGGGCGGGGGGAGAGAGCAGTTCTTC
TRBD1	15	TRBV6-1	TRBJ2-2	-	CASTPGQANTGELFF	TGTGCCAGCACCCCGGGACAGGCCAACACCGGGGAACTGTTTTTT
-	14	TRBV11-2	TRBJ2-7	many	CASSLGTFSYEQYF	TGTGCCAGCAGCCTAGGGACATTTTCCTACGAGCAGTACTTC
TRBD1	15	TRBV9	TRBJ2-1	many	CASSPRTGGEDEQFF	TGTGCCAGCAGCCCCCGGACAGGGGGTGAAGATGAGCAGTTCTTC
TRBD1	14	TRBV20-1	TRBJ2-1	many	CSAPGQAIYNEQFF	TGCAGTGCTCCGGGACAGGCCATCTACAATGAGCAGTTCTTC
-	16	TRBV5-1	TRBJ2-2	medium-sized	CASTFLWGTYTGELFF	TGCGCCAGCACCTTCCTCTGGGGGACATACACCGGGGAGCTGTTTTTT
-	13	TRBV5-1	TRBJ2-7	-	CASSLDNSYEQYF	TGCGCCAGCAGCTTGGACAACTCCTACGAGCAGTACTTC
-	15	TRBV7-3	TRBJ2-1	medium-sized	CASSQDASSYNEQFF	TGTGCCAGCAGTCAAGACGCCTCCTCCTACAATGAGCAGTTCTTC
TRBD2	14	TRBV5-1	TRBJ2-5	many	CASSSAGGQETQYF	TGCGCCAGCAGCTCCGCGGGGGGGCAAGAGACCCAGTACTTC
-	14	TRBV3-1	TRBJ2-7	-	CASSQGQKAYEQYF	TGTGCCAGCAGCCAAGGGCAGAAGGCCTACGAGCAGTACTTC
TRBD2	16	TRBV5-1	TRBJ2-5	many	CASSPRTSGGTETQYF	TGCGCCAGCAGCCCACGGACTAGCGGGGGGACAGAGACCCAGTACTTC
-	16	TRBV27	TRBJ2-1	-	CASSLYNTFSYNEQFF	TGTGCCAGCAGTTTATACAACACATTCTCCTACAATGAGCAGTTCTTC
-	14	TRBV7-8	TRBJ1-4	many	CASSLWARGEKLFF	TGTGCCAGCAGCTTATGGGCTCGCGGCGAAAAACTGTTTTTT
TRBD2	16	TRBV11-2	TRBJ2-1	-	CASSLSGGAPYNEQFF	TGTGCCAGCAGCTTATCCGGGGGGGCGCCCTACAATGAGCAGTTCTTC
-	14	TRBV6-1	TRBJ1-6	few	CASSVNRDNSPLHF	TGTGCCAGCAGCGTAAACAGGGATAATTCACCCCTCCACTTT
TRBD2	14	TRBV20-1	TRBJ2-1	many	CSALLAGGNNEQFF	TGCAGTGCCCTACTAGCGGGAGGGAACAATGAGCAGTTCTTC
-	12	TRBV5-6	TRBJ2-7	once	CASSWVTDEQYF	TGTGCCAGCAGCTGGGTTACGGACGAGCAGTACTTC
TRBD1	12	TRBV7-9	TRBJ2-7	many	CASSYRGLEQYF	TGTGCCAGCAGTTACAGGGGCCTCGAGCAGTACTTC
TRBD1	14	TRBV10-3	TRBJ1-2	few	CAITPGQGFSGYTF	TGTGCCATCACCCCGGGACAGGGGTTTAGCGGCTACACCTTC
TRBD2	14	TRBV20-1	TRBJ2-1	many	CSANLGLAGNEQFF	TGCAGTGCCAACCTCGGACTAGCGGGTAATGAGCAGTTCTTC
-	14	TRBV20-1	TRBJ2-1	medium-sized	CSVRRGELYNEQFF	TGCAGTGTCCGTAGGGGGGAGCTTTACAATGAGCAGTTCTTC
TRBD1	14	TRBV20-1	TRBJ1-3	-	CSAQEQGAGNTIYF	TGCAGTGCACAGGAGCAGGGGGCTGGAAACACCATATATTTT
-	14	TRBV29-1	TRBJ1-1	few	CSVKRTVENTEAFF	TGCAGCGTTAAGAGGACAGTAGAGAACACTGAAGCTTTCTTT
TRBD1	16	TRBV6-1	TRBJ2-7	-	CASSEESGTGCYEQYF	TGTGCCAGCAGTGAAGAGTCCGGGACAGGGTGCTACGAGCAGTACTTC
-	15	TRBV3-1	TRBJ1-4	many	CASSRIPGIGEKLFF	TGTGCCAGCAGCCGTATTCCGGGGATTGGGGAAAAACTGTTTTTT
-	14	TRBV6-1	TRBJ1-5	few	CASSELRTDQPQHF	TGTGCCAGCAGTGAATTGAGGACCGATCAGCCCCAGCATTTT
-	12	TRBV18	TRBJ2-2	-	CASSQGTGELFF	TGTGCCAGCTCACAGGGGACCGGGGAGCTGTTTTTT
TRBD2	16	TRBV5-1	TRBJ2-1	many	CASSRTSGSSYNEQFF	TGCGCCAGCAGCAGGACTAGCGGGAGTTCATACAATGAGCAGTTCTTC
-	13	TRBV10-1	TRBJ2-3	many	CASSLGMTDTQYF	TGCGCCAGCAGTCTGGGAATGACAGATACGCAGTATTTT
-	14	TRBV20-1	TRBJ2-4	many	CSARDQTAKNIQYF	TGCAGTGCTAGAGATCAGACGGCCAAAAACATTCAGTACTTC
TRBD2	17	TRBV20-1	TRBJ2-3	-	CSASDGTSGRYTDTQYF	TGCAGTGCTAGCGACGGGACTAGCGGGAGATACACAGATACGCAGTATTTT
TRBD2	15	TRBV28	TRBJ2-3	-	CASSLPSGITDTQYF	TGTGCCAGCAGTTTACCAAGCGGGATCACAGATACGCAGTATTTT
-	13	TRBV5-1	TRBJ1-5	medium-sized	CASSFAGNQPQHF	TGCGCCAGCAGCTTTGCGGGGAATCAGCCCCAGCATTTT
-	16	TRBV7-6	TRBJ1-5	-	CASSLGGANSNQPQHF	TGTGCCAGCAGCCTGGGGGGGGCAAATAGCAATCAGCCCCAGCATTTT
-	18	TRBV20-1	TRBJ2-5	few	CSARDLARLAGRPETQYF	TGCAGTGCTAGAGATTTAGCGCGACTGGCGGGGAGGCCGGAGACCCAGTACTTC
-	14	TRBV11-3	TRBJ2-3	-	CASSLGASTDTQYF	TGTGCCAGCAGCTTGGGGGCTAGCACAGATACGCAGTATTTT
-	12	TRBV6-5	TRBJ2-2	medium-sized	CASSYGNWELFF	TGTGCCAGCAGTTACGGAAACTGGGAGCTGTTTTTT
-	14	TRBV5-1	TRBJ2-6	many	CASSSGSGANVLTF	TGCGCCAGCAGTTCGGGTTCTGGGGCCAACGTCCTGACTTTC
-	15	TRBV6-4	TRBJ2-2	many	CASSDGRDGPGELFF	TGTGCCAGCAGTGATGGAAGGGACGGGCCCGGGGAGCTGTTTTTT
-	15	TRBV5-6	TRBJ1-5	many	CASSLSSVGIQPQHF	TGTGCCAGCAGCTTGTCGTCAGTCGGGATCCAGCCCCAGCATTTT
-	13	TRBV19	TRBJ2-3	medium-sized	CASSGLLTDTQYF	TGTGCCAGTAGTGGGCTCCTCACAGATACGCAGTATTTT
-	16	TRBV3-1	TRBJ1-6	many	CASSQQLGTENSPLHF	TGTGCCAGCAGCCAACAACTAGGGACCGAAAATTCACCCCTCCACTTT
TRBD2	14	TRBV6-1	TRBJ2-2	-	CASRSGIGTWELFF	TGTGCCAGTCGTAGCGGGATAGGAACCTGGGAGCTGTTTTTT
-	14	TRBV20-1	TRBJ1-1	many	CSAMGVGSGTEAFF	TGCAGTGCTATGGGGGTTGGGAGTGGGACTGAAGCTTTCTTT